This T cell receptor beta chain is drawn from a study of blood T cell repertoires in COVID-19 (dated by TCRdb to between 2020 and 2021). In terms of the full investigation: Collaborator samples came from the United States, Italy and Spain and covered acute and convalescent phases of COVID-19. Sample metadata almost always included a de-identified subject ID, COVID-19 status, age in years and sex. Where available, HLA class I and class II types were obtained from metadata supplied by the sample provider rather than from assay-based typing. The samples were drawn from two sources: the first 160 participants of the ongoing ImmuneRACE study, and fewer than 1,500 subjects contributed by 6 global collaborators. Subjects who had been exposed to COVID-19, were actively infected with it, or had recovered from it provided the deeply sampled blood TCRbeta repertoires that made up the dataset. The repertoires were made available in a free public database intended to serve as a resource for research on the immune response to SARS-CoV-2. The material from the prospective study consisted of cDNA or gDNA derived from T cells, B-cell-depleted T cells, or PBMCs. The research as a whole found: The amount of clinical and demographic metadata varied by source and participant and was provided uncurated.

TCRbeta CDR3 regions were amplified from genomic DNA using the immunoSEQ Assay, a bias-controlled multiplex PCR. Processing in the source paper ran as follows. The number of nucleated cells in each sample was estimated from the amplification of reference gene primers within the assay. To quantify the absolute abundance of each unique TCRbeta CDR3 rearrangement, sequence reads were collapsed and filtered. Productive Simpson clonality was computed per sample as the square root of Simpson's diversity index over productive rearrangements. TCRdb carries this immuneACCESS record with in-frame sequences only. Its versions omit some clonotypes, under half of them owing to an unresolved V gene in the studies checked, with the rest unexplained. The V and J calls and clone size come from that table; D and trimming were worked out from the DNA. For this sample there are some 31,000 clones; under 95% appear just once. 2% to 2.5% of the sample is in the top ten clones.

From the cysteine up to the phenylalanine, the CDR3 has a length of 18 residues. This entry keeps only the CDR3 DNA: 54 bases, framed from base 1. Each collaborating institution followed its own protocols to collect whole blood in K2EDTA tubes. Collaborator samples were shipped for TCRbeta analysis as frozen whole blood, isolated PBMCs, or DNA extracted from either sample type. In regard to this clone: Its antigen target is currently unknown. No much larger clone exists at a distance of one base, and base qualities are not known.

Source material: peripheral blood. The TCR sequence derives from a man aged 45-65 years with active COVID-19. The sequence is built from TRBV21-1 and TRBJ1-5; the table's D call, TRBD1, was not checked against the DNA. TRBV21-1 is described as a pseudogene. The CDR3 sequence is CASSKAYPGQGLRQPQHF. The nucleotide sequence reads TGTGCCAGCAGCAAAGCCTATCCGGGACAGGGTTTGCGTCAGCCCCAGCATTTT.